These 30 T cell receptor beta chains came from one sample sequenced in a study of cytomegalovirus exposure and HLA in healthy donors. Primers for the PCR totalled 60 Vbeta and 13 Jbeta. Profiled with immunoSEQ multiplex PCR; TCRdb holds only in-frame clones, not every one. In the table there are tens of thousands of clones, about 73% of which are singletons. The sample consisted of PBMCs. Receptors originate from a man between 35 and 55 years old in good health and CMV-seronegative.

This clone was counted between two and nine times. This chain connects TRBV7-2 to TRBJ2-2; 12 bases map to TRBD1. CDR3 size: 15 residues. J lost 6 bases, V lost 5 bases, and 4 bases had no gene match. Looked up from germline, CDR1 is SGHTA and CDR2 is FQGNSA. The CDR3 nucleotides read TGTGCCAGCAGCCAGGGGACAGGGGGCCCCGGGGAGCTGTTTTTT. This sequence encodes CASSQGTGGPGELFF.

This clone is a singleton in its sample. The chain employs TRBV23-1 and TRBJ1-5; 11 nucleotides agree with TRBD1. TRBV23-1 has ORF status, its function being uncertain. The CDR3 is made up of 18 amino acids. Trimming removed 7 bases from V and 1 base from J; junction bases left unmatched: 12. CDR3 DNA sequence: TGCGCCAGCACCCCAATGGGGACAGGGGGTGAGAGCAATCAGCCCCAGCATTTT. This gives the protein CASTPMGTGGESNQPQHF.

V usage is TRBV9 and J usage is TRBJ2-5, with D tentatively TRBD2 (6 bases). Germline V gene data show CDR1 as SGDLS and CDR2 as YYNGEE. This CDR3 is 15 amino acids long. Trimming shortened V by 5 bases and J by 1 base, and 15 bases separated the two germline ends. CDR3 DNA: TGTGCCAGCAGAGAAGGGACTGGGGGCCAAGAGACCCAGTACTTC. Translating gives CASREGTGGQETQYF.

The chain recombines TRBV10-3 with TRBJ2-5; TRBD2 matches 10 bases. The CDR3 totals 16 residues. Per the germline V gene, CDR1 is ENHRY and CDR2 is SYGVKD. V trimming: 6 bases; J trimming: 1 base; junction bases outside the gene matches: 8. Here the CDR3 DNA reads TGTGCCATCAGCGGTAGCGGGAGGTCGGCCCAAGAGACCCAGTACTTC. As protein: CAISGSGRSAQETQYF.

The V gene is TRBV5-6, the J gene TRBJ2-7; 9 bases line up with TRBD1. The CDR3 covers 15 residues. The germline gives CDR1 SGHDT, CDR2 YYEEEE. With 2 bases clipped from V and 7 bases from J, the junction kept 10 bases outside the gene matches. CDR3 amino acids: CASSFMGQGLEEQYF. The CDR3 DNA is TGTGCCAGCAGCTTTATGGGACAGGGATTGGAAGAGCAGTACTTC.

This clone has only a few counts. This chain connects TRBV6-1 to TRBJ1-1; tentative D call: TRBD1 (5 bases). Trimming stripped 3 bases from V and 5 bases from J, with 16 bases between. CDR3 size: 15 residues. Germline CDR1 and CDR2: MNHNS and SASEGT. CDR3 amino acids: CASSEGGGGKTEAFF. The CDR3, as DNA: TGTGCCAGCAGTGAGGGCGGCGGGGGTAAGACTGAAGCTTTCTTT.

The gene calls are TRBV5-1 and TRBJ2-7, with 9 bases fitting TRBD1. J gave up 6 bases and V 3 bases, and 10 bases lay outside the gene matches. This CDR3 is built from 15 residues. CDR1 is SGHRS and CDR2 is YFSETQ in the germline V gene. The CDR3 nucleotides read TGCGCCAGCAGCTATACGGGACAGGGTTCTGGCGAGCAGTACTTC. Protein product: CASSYTGQGSGEQYF. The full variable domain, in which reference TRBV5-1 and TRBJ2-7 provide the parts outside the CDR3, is KAGVTQTPRYLIKTRGQQVTLSCSPISGHRSVSWYQQTPGQGLQFLFEYFSETQRNKGNFPGRFSGRQFSNSRSEMNVSTLELGDSALYLCASSYTGQGSGEQYFGPGTRLTVT.

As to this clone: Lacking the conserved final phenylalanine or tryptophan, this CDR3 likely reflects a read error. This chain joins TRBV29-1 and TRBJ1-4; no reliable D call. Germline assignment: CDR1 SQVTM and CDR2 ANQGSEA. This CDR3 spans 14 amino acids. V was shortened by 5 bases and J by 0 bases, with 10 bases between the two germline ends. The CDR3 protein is CSVSDSTTNEKLFV. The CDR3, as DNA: TGCAGCGTTTCTGACTCCACAACTAATGAAAAACTGTTTGTT.

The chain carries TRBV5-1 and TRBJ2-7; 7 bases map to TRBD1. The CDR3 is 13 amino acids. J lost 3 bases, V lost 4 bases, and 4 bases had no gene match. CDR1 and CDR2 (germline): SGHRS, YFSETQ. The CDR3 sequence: CASSPGTVYEQYF. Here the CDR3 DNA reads TGCGCCAGCAGCCCCGGGACAGTCTACGAGCAGTACTTC.

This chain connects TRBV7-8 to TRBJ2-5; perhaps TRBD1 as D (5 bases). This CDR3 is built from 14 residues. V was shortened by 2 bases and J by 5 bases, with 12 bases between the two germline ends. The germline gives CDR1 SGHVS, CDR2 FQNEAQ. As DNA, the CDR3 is TGTGCCAGCAGCTTAAACAGGCAGAGGGAGACCCAGTACTTC. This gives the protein CASSLNRQRETQYF.

CDR3 DNA: TGTGCCAGTATCAATGGCCACATCGACTCCAATCAGCCCCAGCATTTT. Translation gives CASINGHIDSNQPQHF. The V call is TRBV19, the J call TRBJ1-5; the D is unclear. Trimming left V 7 bases short and J 3 bases short, with 19 bases between. The CDR3 length is 16 residues. CDR1 is LNHDA, CDR2 SQIVND, per germline (reference sequence).

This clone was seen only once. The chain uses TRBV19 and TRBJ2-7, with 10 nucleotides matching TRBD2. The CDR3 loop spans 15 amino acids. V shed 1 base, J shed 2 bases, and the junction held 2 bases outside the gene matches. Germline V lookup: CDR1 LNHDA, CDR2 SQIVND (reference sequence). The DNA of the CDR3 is TGTGCCAGTAGTATAGTAGCGGGAGGAGCCTACGAGCAGTACTTC. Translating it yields CASSIVAGGAYEQYF.

The CDR3 spells CAWSVLRYNEQFF. CDR3 sequence (DNA): TGTGCCTGGAGTGTACTTAGATACAATGAGCAGTTCTTC. The chain has TRBV30 and TRBJ2-1; D gene uncertain. The V gene's germline CDR1 is GTSNPN and CDR2 SVGIG (reference sequence). Trimming took 0 bases from V and 4 from J, leaving 7 bases between them. The CDR3 is 13 amino acids.

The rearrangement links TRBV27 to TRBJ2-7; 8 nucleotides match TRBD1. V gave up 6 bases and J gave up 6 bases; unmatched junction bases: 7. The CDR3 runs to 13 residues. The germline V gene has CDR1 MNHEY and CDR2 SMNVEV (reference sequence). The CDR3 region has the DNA TGTGCCAGCAGCAGGACAGGGTCGTCCGAGCAGTACTTC. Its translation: CASSRTGSSEQYF.

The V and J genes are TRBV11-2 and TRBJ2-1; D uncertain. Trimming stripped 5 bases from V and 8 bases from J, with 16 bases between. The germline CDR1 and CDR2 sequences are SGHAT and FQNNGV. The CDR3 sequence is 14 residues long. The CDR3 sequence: CASSQVFRYDEQFF. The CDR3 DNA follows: TGTGCCAGCAGCCAGGTCTTCAGGTACGATGAGCAGTTCTTC.

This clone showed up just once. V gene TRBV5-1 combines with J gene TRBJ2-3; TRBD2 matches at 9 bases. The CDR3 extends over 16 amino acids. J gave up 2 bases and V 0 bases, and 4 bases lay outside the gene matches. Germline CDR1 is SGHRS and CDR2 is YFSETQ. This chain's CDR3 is CASSLGVAGVTDTQYF. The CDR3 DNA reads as TGCGCCAGCAGCTTGGGGGTAGCGGGAGTCACAGATACGCAGTATTTT.

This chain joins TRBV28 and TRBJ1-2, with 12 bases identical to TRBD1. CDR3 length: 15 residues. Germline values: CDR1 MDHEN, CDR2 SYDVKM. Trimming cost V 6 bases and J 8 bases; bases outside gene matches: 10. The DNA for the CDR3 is TGTGCCAGCAGACGACCGGGACAGGGGGCGCCGGGCTACACCTTC. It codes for CASRRPGQGAPGYTF.

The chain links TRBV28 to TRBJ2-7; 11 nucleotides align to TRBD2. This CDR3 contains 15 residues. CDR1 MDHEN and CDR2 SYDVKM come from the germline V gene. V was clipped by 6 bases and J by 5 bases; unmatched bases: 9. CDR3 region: CASRGTSGRTNEQYF. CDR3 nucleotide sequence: TGTGCCAGCAGGGGCACTAGCGGGAGAACCAACGAGCAGTACTTC.

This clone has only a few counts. DNA of the CDR3: TGCGCCAGCAGCTCCCCCAGGGACAGGGCGGACGAGCAGTACTTC. Translating gives CASSSPRDRADEQYF. The gene calls are TRBV4-1 and TRBJ2-7, with TRBD1 matching 9 bases. From germline, CDR1 is MGHRA and CDR2 YSYEKL. Germline trimming cut 5 bases from V and 5 bases from J; bases unmatched to any gene: 10. CDR3 length: 15 amino acids.

CDR3 bases: TGTGCCAGCAGTGAATTCGGTTGGGGTAGCGGGAGGGGGAATGAGCAGTTCTTC. This gives the protein CASSEFGWGSGRGNEQFF. The chain is built from TRBV6-1 and TRBJ2-1, with 11 bases identical to TRBD2. Trimming removed 2 bases from V and 7 bases from J; junction bases left unmatched: 13. This CDR3 is 18 amino acids long. Germline CDR1 and CDR2: MNHNS and SASEGT.

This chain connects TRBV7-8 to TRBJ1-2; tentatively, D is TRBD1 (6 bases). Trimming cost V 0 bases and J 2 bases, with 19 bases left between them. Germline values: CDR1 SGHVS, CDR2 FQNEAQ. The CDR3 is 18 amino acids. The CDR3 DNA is TGTGCCAGCAGCTTAGCCGTTGCGGGGGGGGCTGGCAACTATGGCTACACCTTC. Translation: CASSLAVAGGAGNYGYTF.

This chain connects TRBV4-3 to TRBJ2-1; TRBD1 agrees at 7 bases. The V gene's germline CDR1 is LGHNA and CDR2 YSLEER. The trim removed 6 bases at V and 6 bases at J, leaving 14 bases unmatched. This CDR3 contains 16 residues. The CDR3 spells CASRGNTGVAGNEQFF. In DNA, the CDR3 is TGCGCCAGCAGGGGGAATACAGGGGTGGCGGGCAATGAGCAGTTCTTC.

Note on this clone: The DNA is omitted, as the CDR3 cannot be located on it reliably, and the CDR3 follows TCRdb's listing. The CDR3 reads CASSFGPGSSSTNEKLFF. This chain joins TRBV7-8 and TRBJ1-4. The CDR3 is 18 amino acids long, termini counted. Germline V lookup: CDR1 SGHVS, CDR2 FQNEAQ.

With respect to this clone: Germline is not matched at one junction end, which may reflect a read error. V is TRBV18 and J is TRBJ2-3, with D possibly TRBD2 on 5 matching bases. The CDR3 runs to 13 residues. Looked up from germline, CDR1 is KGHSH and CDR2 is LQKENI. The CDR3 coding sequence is TGTGCCAGCTCAACACCGACGGGAATTACGCAGTATTTT. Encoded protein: CASSTPTGITQYF.

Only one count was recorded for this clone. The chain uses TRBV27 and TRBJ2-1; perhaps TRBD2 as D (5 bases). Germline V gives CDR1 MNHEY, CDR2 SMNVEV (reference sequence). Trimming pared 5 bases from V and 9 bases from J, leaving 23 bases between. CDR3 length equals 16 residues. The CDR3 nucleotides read TGTGCCAGCAGTCTGACTCCCGGGGTTTTTACAACTGAGCAGTTCTTC. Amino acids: CASSLTPGVFTTEQFF.

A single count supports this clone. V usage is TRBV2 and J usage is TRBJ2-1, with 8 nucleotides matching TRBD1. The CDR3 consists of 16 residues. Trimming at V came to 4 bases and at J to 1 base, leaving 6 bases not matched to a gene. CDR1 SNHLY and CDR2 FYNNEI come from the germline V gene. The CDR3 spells CASSAVGQGSYNEQFF. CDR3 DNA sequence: TGTGCCAGCAGTGCCGTAGGACAGGGTTCCTACAATGAGCAGTTCTTC.

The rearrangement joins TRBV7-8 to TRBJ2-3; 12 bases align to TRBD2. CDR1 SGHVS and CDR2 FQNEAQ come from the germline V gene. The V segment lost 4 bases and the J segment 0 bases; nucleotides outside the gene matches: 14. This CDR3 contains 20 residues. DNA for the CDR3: TGTGCCAGCAGCTATTGGAGACTAGCGGGAGTTTCAACTAGCACAGATACGCAGTATTTT. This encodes CASSYWRLAGVSTSTDTQYF.

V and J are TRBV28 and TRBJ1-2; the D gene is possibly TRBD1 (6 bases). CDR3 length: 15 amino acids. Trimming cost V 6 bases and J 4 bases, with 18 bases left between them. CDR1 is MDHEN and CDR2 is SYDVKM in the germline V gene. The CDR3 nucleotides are TGTGCCAGCAGGTTACAGGGTGTACCCGGCTATGGCTACACCTTC. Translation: CASRLQGVPGYGYTF.

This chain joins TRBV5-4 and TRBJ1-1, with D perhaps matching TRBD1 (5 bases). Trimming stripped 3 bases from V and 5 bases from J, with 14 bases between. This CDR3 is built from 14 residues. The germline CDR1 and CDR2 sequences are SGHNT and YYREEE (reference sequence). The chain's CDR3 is CASSYRGIRTEAFF. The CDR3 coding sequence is TGTGCCAGCAGCTATCGGGGGATTCGGACTGAAGCTTTCTTT.

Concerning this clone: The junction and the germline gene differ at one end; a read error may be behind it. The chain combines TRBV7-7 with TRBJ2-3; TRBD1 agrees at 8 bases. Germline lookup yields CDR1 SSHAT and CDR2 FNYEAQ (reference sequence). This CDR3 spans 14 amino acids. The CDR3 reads CASSQTGVSDTQYF. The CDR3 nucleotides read TGTGCTAGCAGCCAGACAGGGGTGTCAGATACGCAGTATTTT.